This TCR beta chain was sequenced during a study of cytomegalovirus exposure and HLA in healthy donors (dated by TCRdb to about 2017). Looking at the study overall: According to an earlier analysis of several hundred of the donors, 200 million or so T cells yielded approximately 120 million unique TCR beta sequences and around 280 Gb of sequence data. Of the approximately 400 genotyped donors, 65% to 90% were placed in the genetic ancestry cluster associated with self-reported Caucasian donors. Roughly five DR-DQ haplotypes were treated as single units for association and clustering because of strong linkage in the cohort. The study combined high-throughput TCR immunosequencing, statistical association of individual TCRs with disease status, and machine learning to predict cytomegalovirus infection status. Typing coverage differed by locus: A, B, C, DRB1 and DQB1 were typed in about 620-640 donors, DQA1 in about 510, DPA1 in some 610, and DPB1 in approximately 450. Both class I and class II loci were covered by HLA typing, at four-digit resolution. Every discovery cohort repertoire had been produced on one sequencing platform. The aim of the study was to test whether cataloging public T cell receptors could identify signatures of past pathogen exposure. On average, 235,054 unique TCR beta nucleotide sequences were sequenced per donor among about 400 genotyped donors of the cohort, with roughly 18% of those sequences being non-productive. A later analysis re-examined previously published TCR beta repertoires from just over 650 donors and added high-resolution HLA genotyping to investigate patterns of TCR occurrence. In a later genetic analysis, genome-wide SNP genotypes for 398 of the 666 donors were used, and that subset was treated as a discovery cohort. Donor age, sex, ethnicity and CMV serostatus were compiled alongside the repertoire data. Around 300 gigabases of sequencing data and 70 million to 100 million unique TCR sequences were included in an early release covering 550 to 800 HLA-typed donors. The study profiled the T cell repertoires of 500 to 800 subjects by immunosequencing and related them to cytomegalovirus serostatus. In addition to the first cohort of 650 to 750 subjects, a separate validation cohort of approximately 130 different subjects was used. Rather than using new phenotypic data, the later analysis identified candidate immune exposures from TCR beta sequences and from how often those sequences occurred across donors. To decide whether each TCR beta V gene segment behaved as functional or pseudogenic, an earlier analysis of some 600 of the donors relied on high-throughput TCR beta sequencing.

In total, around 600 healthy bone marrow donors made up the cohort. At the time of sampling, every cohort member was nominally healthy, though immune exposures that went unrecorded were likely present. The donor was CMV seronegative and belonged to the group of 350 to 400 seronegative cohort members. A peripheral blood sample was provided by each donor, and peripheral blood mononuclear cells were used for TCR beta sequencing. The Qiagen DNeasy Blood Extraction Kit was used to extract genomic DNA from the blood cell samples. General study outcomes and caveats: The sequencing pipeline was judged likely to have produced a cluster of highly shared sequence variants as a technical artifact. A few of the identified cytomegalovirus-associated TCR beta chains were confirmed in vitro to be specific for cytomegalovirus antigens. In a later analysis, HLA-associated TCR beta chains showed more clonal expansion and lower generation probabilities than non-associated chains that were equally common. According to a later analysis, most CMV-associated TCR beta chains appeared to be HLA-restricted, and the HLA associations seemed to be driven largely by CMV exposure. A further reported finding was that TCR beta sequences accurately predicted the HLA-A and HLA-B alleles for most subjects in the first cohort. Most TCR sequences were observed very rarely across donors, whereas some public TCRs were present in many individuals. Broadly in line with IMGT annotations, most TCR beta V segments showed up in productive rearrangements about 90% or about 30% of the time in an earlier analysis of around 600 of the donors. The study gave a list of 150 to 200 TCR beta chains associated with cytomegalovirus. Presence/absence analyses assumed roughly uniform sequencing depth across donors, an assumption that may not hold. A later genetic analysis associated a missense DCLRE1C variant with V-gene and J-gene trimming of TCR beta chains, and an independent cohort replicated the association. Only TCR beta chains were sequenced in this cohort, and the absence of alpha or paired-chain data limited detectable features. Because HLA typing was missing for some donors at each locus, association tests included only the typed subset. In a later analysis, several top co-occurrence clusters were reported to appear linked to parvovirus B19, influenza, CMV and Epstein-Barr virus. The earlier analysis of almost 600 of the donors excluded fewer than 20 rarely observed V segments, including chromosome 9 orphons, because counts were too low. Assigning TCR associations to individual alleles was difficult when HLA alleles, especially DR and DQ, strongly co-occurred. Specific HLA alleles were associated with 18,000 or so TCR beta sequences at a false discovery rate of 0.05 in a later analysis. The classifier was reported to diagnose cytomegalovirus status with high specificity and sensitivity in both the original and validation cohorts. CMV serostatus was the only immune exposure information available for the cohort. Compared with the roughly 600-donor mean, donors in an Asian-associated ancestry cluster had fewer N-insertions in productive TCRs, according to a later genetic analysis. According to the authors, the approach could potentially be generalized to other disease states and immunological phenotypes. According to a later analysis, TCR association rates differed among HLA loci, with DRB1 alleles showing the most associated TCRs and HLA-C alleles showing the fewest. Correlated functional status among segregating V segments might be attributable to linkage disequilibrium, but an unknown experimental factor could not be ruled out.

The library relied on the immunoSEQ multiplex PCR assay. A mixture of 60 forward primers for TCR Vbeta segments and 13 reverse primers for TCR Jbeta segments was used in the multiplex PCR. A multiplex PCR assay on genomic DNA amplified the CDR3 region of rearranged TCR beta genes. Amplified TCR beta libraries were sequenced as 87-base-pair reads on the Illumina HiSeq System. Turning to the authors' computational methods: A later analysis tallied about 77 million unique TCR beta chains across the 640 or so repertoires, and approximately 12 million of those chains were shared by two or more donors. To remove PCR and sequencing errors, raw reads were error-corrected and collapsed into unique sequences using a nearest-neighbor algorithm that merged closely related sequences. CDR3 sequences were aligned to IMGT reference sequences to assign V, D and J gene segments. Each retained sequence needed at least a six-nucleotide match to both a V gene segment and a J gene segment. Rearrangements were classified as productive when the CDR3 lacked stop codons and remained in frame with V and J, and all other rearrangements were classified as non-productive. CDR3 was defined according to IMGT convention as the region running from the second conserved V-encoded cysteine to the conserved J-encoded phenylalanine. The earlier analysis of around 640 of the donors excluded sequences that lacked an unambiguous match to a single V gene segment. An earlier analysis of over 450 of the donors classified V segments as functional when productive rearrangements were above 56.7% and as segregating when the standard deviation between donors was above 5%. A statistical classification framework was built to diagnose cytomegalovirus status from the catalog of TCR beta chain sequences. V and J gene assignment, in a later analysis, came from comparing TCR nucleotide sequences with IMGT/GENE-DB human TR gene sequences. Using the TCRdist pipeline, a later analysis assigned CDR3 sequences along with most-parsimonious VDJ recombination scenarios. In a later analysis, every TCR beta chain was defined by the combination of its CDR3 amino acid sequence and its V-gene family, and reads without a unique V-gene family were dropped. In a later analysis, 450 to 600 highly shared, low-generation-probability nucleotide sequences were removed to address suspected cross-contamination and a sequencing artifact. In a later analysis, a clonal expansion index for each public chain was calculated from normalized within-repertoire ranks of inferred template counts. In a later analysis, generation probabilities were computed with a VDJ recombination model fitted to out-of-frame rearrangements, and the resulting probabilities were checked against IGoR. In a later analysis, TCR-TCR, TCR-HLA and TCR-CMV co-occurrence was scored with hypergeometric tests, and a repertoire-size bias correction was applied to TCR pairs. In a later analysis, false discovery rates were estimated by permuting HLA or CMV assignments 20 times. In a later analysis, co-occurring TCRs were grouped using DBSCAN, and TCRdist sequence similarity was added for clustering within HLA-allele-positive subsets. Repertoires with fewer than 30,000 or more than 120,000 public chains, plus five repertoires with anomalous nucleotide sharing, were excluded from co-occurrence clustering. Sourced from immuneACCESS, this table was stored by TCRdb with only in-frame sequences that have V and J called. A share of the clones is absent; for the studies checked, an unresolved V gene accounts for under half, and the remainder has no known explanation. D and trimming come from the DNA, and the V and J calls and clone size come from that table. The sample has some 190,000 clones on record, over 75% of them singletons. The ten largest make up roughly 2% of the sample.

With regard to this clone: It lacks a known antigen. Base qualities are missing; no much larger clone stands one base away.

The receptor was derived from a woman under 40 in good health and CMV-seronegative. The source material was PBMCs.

The CDR3 region reads CASSSGHLYEQYF. The sequenced DNA: TGTGCCAGCAGCTCGGGACACCTCTACGAGCAGTACTTC. The sequence is built from TRBV7-9 and TRBJ2-7; the D gene is perhaps TRBD1, from 6 matching bases. The cysteine opens and the phenylalanine closes a CDR3 of 13 amino acids. Solely the CDR3 DNA is kept, with 39 bases framed from the first base. Via the germline V gene (reference sequence), CDR1 is SEHNR and CDR2 FQNEAQ. V is cut by 4 bases and J by 3 bases, and the space between the germline ends is 10 bases.